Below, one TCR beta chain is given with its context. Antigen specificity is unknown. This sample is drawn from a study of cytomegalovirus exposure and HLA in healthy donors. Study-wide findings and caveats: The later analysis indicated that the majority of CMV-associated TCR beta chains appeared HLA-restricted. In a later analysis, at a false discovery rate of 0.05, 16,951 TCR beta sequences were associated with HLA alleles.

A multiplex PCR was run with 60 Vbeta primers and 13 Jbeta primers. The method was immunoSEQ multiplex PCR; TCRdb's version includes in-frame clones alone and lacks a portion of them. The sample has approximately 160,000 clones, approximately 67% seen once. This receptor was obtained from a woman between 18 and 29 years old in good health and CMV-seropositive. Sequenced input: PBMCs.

For the CDR3, the DNA is TGTGCCAGTAGTATTTTAGGGGGCAGGTCTACTCAGCCCCAGCATTTT. This codes for CASSILGGRSTQPQHF. The chain is built from TRBV19 and TRBJ1-5; 7 positions agree with TRBD1. This CDR3 is 16 amino acids long. Germline V gene data show CDR1 as LNHDA and CDR2 as SQIVND (reference sequence). V shed 3 bases and J 6 bases; nucleotides not matched to a gene: 11.